This record concerns one T cell receptor (beta chain) sequence. The clone's antigen remains unknown. Base qualities are missing; no much larger clone stands one base away. This sample was included in a study of shared clonotypes between healthy human individuals (dated by TCRdb to 2018 to 2020). Background on the whole study: The cohort comprised a couple of women and a few men aged 18 to 49 years. Per donor, three plates each were used for CD4 naive and CD4 memory, two for CD8 naive, and one for CD8 memory. To estimate repertoire size and how much clonotype sharing occurs between individuals, the study deeply sequenced the blood TCR repertoires of 5 or 6 healthy adults. To increase sequencing depth and limit assay-specific biases, TCR repertoire library preparation and sequencing were carried out by different laboratories using diverse techniques. Leukapheresis yielded between about 0.85 and 9 billion PBMCs per donor. Results the study describes overall, beyond this receptor: Across a handful of donors, roughly 5% of naive CD4, roughly 3.5% of naive CD8, roughly 2.2% of memory CD4, and over 0.35% of memory CD8 clonotypes were shared. Compared with non-shared clonotypes, clonotypes shared by all four sorted-subset donors had higher generation probabilities. Based on pairwise subsampling, the degree of clonotype sharing among donors was expected to be affected by sequencing depth. Sampling was limited to blood, and TCR repertoires in tissue likely differ from TCR repertoires in blood. Estimated clonotype richness was generally larger for naive than for memory subsets. The small number of donors limited the genetic and exposure-history diversity represented. Rarefaction of sorted-subset datasets indicated incomplete sequencing despite the large sequencing depth.

Using the deep immunoSEQ assay, TCR CDR3 regions were amplified from genomic DNA by multiplex PCR. For each cell subset, the extracted genomic DNA was distributed evenly across all wells of several immunoSEQ 96-well plates, and each plate served as one replicate. For sorted subsets, approximately 190 ng of genomic DNA, equivalent to about 30,000 T cell genomes, went into each replicate PCR. Purified libraries were quantified with a Qubit 3.0 fluorometer, sized on a Bioanalyzer 2100, and re-quantified with the KAPA Library Quantification kit. Each immunoSEQ 96-well plate was sequenced on its own single-read 150-cycle Illumina NextSeq 550 flow cell. Per the source publication's procedure: Because the immunoSEQ output included only junctional sequences and no quality scores, the filtering could not be the same as the filtering used for full-length reads. Sequences were annotated with PyIR, a Python wrapper for IgBLAST v1.9, using IMGT germline references to assign V/J genes and CDR3. Reads were removed for weak V/J assignments (E-value above 1e-6), missing CDR3, stop codons, out-of-frame junctions, or ambiguous translated residues. V3J clonotypes were defined by identical inferred V gene, J gene, and CDR3 amino acid sequence. The percentage overlap between two repertoires was calculated by dividing the number of shared unique clonotypes by the size of the smaller repertoire. RTK rarefaction, the Chao1 estimator, and Recon v2.1 estimates of unobserved clonotypes were used to assess repertoire richness. OLGA was used to compute generation probabilities for all TCRbeta clonotypes that the gDNA method yielded from a handful of donors. Here the immuneACCESS table is served through TCRdb, limited to in-frame sequences with V and J called. Missing clones are a known gap in these copies; in checked studies unresolved V genes cover under half, and the rest lacks a known reason. V, J and clone size reflect that table, while D and trimming were determined from the DNA. The sample contains about 1.4 million clones, roughly 96% of them found a single time. The ten most abundant clones make up approximately 1.1% of the sample.

Healthy HIV-negative adults with no recently reported acute infections or vaccinations were included as donors. All donors were Caucasian adults living in Nashville, Tennessee, USA. CD4+ T cells were enriched through magnetic negative selection, after which naive cells were positively selected on CD45RA and the remaining negative fraction served as the memory subset. Blood was obtained by leukapheresis, after which PBMCs were separated by Ficoll-Histopaque density gradient centrifugation and cryopreserved in liquid nitrogen vapor phase. Purity and quantity of every magnetically sorted T cell population were checked by analytical flow cytometry. Each sorted fraction had its genomic DNA isolated and then quantified by UV absorbance on a Nanodrop 2000c. The sequenced sample consisted of naive CD4+ T cells sorted from blood. Taken with the paper, the label for cell subset or site translates to: CD45RA+ positively selected. The clonotype was recovered from a man younger than 45 in good health.

The DNA reads as follows: TGCGCCAGCACCACCCCGACAGGAACGGATGGCTACACCTTC. The encoded protein is CASTTPTGTDGYTF. The V and J genes are TRBV23-1 and TRBJ1-2; the D gene is perhaps TRBD1, on 6 matching bases. TRBV23-1 is sorted into the ORF group, with uncertain function. Spanning cysteine to phenylalanine, the CDR3 consists of 14 amino acids. This entry keeps only the CDR3 DNA: 42 bases, framed from base 1. Deletion took 7 bases off V and 6 bases off J, with a span of 18 bases between the germline ends.